This note documents a single T cell receptor beta chain sequence. In this sample, this clone turned up a few times. It lacks a known antigen. Nothing much larger sits one base from this clone, and base qualities are not available. A single peripheral blood draw of 90 to 150 mL on average was collected from each donor into heparinised tubes. Using a panel that included CD45RO, CCR7, CD25, CD127, CD95 and CD27, naive, central memory, regulatory and stem cell-like memory CD4+ T cells were sorted on a BD FACSAria II. Purity was above 95% for every sorted population. Right away, PBMCs were isolated by Lymphoprep density gradient centrifugation and were stained directly, with no culture step. To minimize batch effects, samples were stained and sorted in pairs, one healthy donor with one patient per experiment. This specimen comes from a study of beta chain features in type 1 diabetes listed by TCRdb under 2018. Background for the entire study: Mean age, gender distribution, total cell number and subset yield did not differ between patients and healthy donors. Regulatory and stem cell-like memory subsets were isolated from only 8 patients and about eight healthy donors, whereas naive and central memory subsets came from all 30 or so donors. A total of approximately 100 million sorted cells were examined across all samples, and the number of cells per subset was strongly correlated with RNA yield. In the study, recently diagnosed type 1 diabetes patients and matched healthy donors were compared on the TCRB repertoires of their sorted circulating CD4+ T cell subsets. Paper-wide results and their limitations: Naive, central memory and regulatory TCRB repertoires appeared to be more similar among patients than among healthy donors. Patients with type 1 diabetes made fewer insertions and deleted more nucleotides at VDJ recombination sites, implying thymic rearrangement abnormalities. PCR might favor shorter templates, but patient and control samples were amplified and corrected together, so any skew would affect both groups equally. Because small numbers of individuals were included in the HLA sub-analyses, any influence of HLA type on TCRB rearrangement was left unresolved. A moderate but significant shortening of TCRB CDR3 length was observed in type 1 diabetes patients in all four CD4+ subsets. Because cDNA was sequenced instead of genomic DNA, highly expressing activated cells could be over-represented, though the groups showed no difference in activation or CD3 levels.

All of the isolated RNA was reverse transcribed with the High Capacity cDNA Reverse Transcription Kit, so expressed TCRB transcripts were sequenced. Deep immunoSEQ sequencing was applied to naive, central memory and regulatory T cell samples, giving an average of about 3.8 million total reads per sample. Sorted cells were lysed in RLT buffer, and RNA was extracted using DNase-treated RNeasy Micro or Mini kits according to cell number. Each cell subset was processed separately to prevent cross-contamination, with patient and healthy donor samples processed together. TCRB sequences were amplified from cDNA with the immunoSEQ multiplex PCR, producing 87-bp fragments spanning the CDR3 region. The amplicons were sequenced using the Illumina HiSeq platform. The paper's processing steps were these. PCR bias was computationally corrected using synthetic template baselines, reads within Hamming distance 2 were collapsed, and singletons that could not be merged were discarded. Reads were aligned to IMGT to assign V, D and J genes, CDR3 length, and insertions or deletions at six rearrangement sites. Within each subset, clonotype counts were normalized to the number of sorted cells before true diversity and Gini coefficients were calculated with the tcR R package. Repertoire sharing was quantified using the overlap coefficient calculated on TCRB nucleotide sequences. Out-of-frame TCRB sequences from naive cells were analyzed as a proxy for the pre-selection repertoire. TCRdb provides this immuneACCESS table in a form limited to in-frame rearrangements. Some clones are lacking; in checked studies, under half of them reflect an unresolved V gene, and why the rest are absent is not known. V, J and clone size are taken as reported in that table, and D and trimming were inferred from the DNA itself. Counted in this sample were a few hundred thousand clones; 10% to 15% of them appeared once. The ten largest clonotypes hold 0.0085% to 0.012% of the sample.

The receptor comes from a woman aged 18-29 years with type 1 diabetes. Sequencing input: naive CD4+ T cells from blood. The meaning of the sample's cell subset or site label: true naive CD4+ T cells.

The sequence in DNA is TGTGCCAGCAAGATAGCGGGAGGGGGCGAGCAGTACTTC. Its amino acids are CASKIAGGGEQYF. The chain is encoded by TRBV27 joined to TRBJ2-7; TRBD2 aligns with 11 central bases. Its CDR3 holds 13 amino acids, cysteine through phenylalanine. This entry keeps only the CDR3 DNA: 39 bases, framed from base 1. V is pruned by 7 bases and J by 6 bases, leaving 5 bases of the junction without a gene match. CDR1 is given as MNHEY and CDR2 as SMNVEV, both from the germline V gene (reference sequence).